The clone carrying this T cell receptor beta chain has only a few counts. The antigen is not known. Other DNA sequences in the same sample also yield this CDR3. Vbeta (60) and Jbeta (13) primers were used in the PCR. Repertoires were generated with immunoSEQ multiplex PCR, while TCRdb's copy carries only in-frame clones and drops some. The sample carries tens of thousands of clones, roughly 80% recorded once. This entry belongs to a study of cytomegalovirus exposure and HLA in healthy donors. Donors showed nominal health when sampled, although they likely had unrecorded immune exposures. Study results and limitations: A previous analysis found most TCR beta V segments productive roughly 87% or roughly 30% of the time.

The length of the CDR3 is 13 residues. V was clipped by 6 bases and J by 0 bases, with 8 bases between them. Germline CDR1 is LNHDA and CDR2 is SQIVND (reference sequence). This chain connects TRBV19 to TRBJ1-1, with D maybe TRBD1 (6 bases). The clonotype was recovered from a middle-aged man in good health and CMV-seronegative. Specimen: PBMCs. CDR3 DNA sequence: TGTGCCAGTAGGGACAGCCTGAACACTGAAGCTTTCTTT. Its translation is CASRDSLNTEAFF.